Below are 18 T cell receptor beta chains sequenced from a single sample in a study of T cells in Graves' hyperthyroidism and ophthalmopathy. Amplification of TCR beta CDR3 regions used RNA as the template. The HTBI primer set drove a first-round RT-PCR of the TCR CDR3. MiXCR was run by TCRdb on the multiplex PCR reads, yielding one entry per CDR3 protein. Among some 400,000 distinct CDR3 sequences listed, approximately 15% were seen once. The material sequenced was blood. The receptors here all came from an older woman with Graves' hyperthyroidism.

This clonotype was recorded many times. This chain joins TRBV9 and TRBJ2-5; no clear D gene. This CDR3 region has 17 residues. V lost 0 bases and J 0 bases, leaving 15 bases between the germline ends. Germline V CDR1 and CDR2: SGDLS, YYNGEE. The CDR3 is CASSVGGGQTYQETQYF. The DNA for the CDR3 is TGTGCCAGCAGCGTAGGAGGTGGCCAAACCTACCAAGAGACCCAGTACTTC.

This clonotype was counted ten times or more. V is TRBV20-1 and J is TRBJ1-1; D uncertain. This CDR3 contains 15 residues. CDR1 is DFQATT and CDR2 is SNEGSKA in the germline V gene (reference sequence). Trimming removed 0 bases from V and 0 bases from J, with 11 bases in between. CDR3 protein: CSARDPRTLNTEAFF. The CDR3, as DNA: TGCAGTGCTAGAGATCCTCGGACTCTGAACACTGAAGCTTTCTTT.

Ten or more counts support this clonotype. The V call is TRBV5-1, the J call TRBJ1-1; TRBD1 agrees at 7 bases. The CDR3 consists of 16 residues. Trimming removed 2 bases from V and 3 bases from J; junction bases left unmatched: 10. The V gene's germline CDR1 is SGHRS and CDR2 YFSETQ. The CDR3 sequence: CASSLGGPGSYTEAFF. The CDR3 DNA follows: TGCGCCAGCAGCTTAGGGGGCCCTGGATCATACACTGAAGCTTTCTTT.

This clonotype came up many times. V gene TRBV3-1 combines with J gene TRBJ2-7, with a possible D match to TRBD1 (5 bases). The V end lost 3 bases, the J end lost 4 bases, and 7 bases lay between the germline ends. CDR3 length: 12 amino acids. Germline values: CDR1 LGHDT, CDR2 YNNKEL (reference sequence). This CDR3 is CASSHTGYEQYF. The CDR3 DNA reads as TGTGCCAGCAGCCACACAGGTTACGAGCAGTACTTC.

This clonotype was seen many times. The chain has TRBV7-9 and TRBJ2-2; D gene uncertain. V lost 5 bases to trimming and J lost 7 bases, with 11 bases between them. This CDR3 is built from 13 residues. The germline gives CDR1 SEHNR, CDR2 FQNEAQ (reference sequence). The CDR3 coding sequence is TGTGCCAGCAGCCGTGTTGGGCACGGGGAGCTGTTTTTT. Amino acids: CASSRVGHGELFF.

This clonotype was observed a handful of times. At one end the junction does not follow the germline gene, possibly because of a read error. The rearrangement uses TRBV12-3 or TRBV12-4 and TRBJ2-3; D is possibly TRBD1 (7 bases). The CDR3 contains 14 residues. Written as DNA, the CDR3 is TGTGCCAGCGGTTTTTCGACAGGGAGGGATACGCAGTATTTT. Encoded protein: CASGFSTGRDTQYF.

This clonotype has at least ten counts. The CDR3 region is CSVAGTAIASMNTEAFF. The CDR3 bases are TGCAGCGTTGCCGGGACAGCCATTGCATCCATGAACACTGAAGCTTTCTTT. The chain combines TRBV29-1 with TRBJ1-1, with 7 nucleotides matching TRBD1. Germline CDR1 reads SQVTM; CDR2 reads ANQGSEA. Unmatched junction bases numbered 14, after V lost 4 bases and J lost 0 bases. The CDR3 runs to 17 residues.

The sample holds a few counts of this clonotype. The chain links TRBV15 to TRBJ2-7, with unresolved D. Between the trimmed V and J ends, which lost 0 bases and 2 bases, there was a span of 8 bases. CDR3 size: 14 residues. Germline V lookup: CDR1 LNHNV, CDR2 YYDKDF (reference sequence). CDR3 nucleotide sequence: TGTGCCACCAGCAGAGAGCTGGCAGCCTACGAGCAGTACTTC. Translated: CATSRELAAYEQYF.

This clonotype has a handful of counts. The chain's CDR3 is CASSLATRDQGGYGYTF. Written as DNA, the CDR3 is TGTGCCAGCAGCTTAGCGACGAGAGACCAGGGGGGCTATGGCTACACCTTC. V gene TRBV7-9 combines with J gene TRBJ1-2, with 7 nucleotides matching TRBD1. V lost 0 bases, J lost 4 bases, and 11 bases stayed unmatched. Germline CDR1 SEHNR, CDR2 FQNEAQ (reference sequence). The CDR3 is 17 amino acids.

The gene calls are TRBV19 and TRBJ2-1; 9 bases fit TRBD2. This CDR3 is built from 15 residues. Germline CDR1 is LNHDA and CDR2 is SQIVND (reference sequence). V lost 6 bases, J lost 7 bases, and 10 bases stayed unmatched. The CDR3 protein is CASSHLSGSGNEQFF. The CDR3 region has the DNA TGTGCCAGTAGCCACCTTAGCGGGAGTGGGAATGAGCAGTTCTTC. Filled out from reference TRBV19 and TRBJ2-1, the complete variable domain reads DGGITQSPKYLFRKEGQNVTLSCEQNLNHDAMYWYRQDPGQGLRLIYYSQIVNDFQKGDIAEGYSVSREKKESFPLTVTSAQKNPTAFYLCASSHLSGSGNEQFFGPGTRLTVL.

The chain carries TRBV12-3 or TRBV12-4 and TRBJ2-1, with D unclear. Trimming stripped 5 bases from V and 7 bases from J, with 12 bases between. The CDR3 runs to 13 residues. The CDR3 protein is CASSPDPWNEQFF. CDR3 bases: TGTGCCAGCAGTCCGGACCCCTGGAATGAGCAGTTCTTC.

This clonotype was detected ten times or more. J is TRBJ2-3 and V is TRBV7-2; D possibly corresponds to TRBD2 (6 bases). V was clipped by 1 base and J by 3 bases, with 11 bases between them. Germline CDR1 is SGHTA and CDR2 is FQGNSA. The length of the CDR3 is 15 residues. The CDR3 region has the DNA TGTGCCAGCAGCTTAGTCGGGGGTGCAACAGATACGCAGTATTTT. Its translation: CASSLVGGATDTQYF.

This clonotype appeared many times. CDR3 coding DNA: TGTGCCGCGGGACCGGGGGGCCGCACAGATACGCAGTATTTT. It encodes CAAGPGGRTDTQYF. The V and J genes are TRBV24-1 and TRBJ2-3; D possibly corresponds to TRBD2 (7 bases). Looked up from germline, CDR1 is KGHDR and CDR2 is SFDVKD. The CDR3 length is 14 residues. V lost 12 bases, J lost 1 base, and 16 bases lay in between.

This clonotype was observed a handful of times. The chain carries TRBV7-9 and TRBJ2-1, with 15 bases aligning to TRBD2. V gave up 3 bases and J gave up 5 bases; unmatched junction bases: 11. The germline V gene has CDR1 SEHNR and CDR2 FQNEAQ (reference sequence). The CDR3 contains 19 residues. The CDR3 DNA sequence: TGTGCCAGCAGCTTTGGGTTTTGGACTAGCGGGAGGGAAAACAATGAGCAGTTCTTC. It codes for CASSFGFWTSGRENNEQFF.

This clonotype was recorded many times. The chain carries TRBV29-1 and TRBJ1-2; D gene ambiguous. Trimming removed 6 bases from V and 7 bases from J, with 18 bases in between. The germline gives CDR1 SQVTM, CDR2 ANQGSEA. The CDR3 length is 13 residues. CDR3 loop: CSVGGSKRSGYTF. CDR3 DNA sequence: TGCAGCGTGGGTGGCAGCAAGCGTTCTGGCTACACCTTC.

The CDR3 loop is CASGLFGGRSGELFF. Here the CDR3 DNA reads TGTGCTAGTGGTTTGTTTGGGGGCCGGTCCGGGGAGCTGTTTTTT. This sequence joins TRBV12-5 and TRBJ2-2, with D perhaps TRBD1 (6 bases). CDR1 and CDR2 (germline): LGHNT, FRNRAP. The CDR3 spans 15 residues. Deletions cut 2 bases from V and 6 bases from J, with 13 bases between.

This clonotype was counted at least ten times. The CDR3 region has the DNA TGTGCCAGCTCACCCCCTAGCGGGAGTGACGAGACCCAGTACTTC. Protein sequence: CASSPPSGSDETQYF. The chain recombines TRBV18 with TRBJ2-5; TRBD2 matches 10 bases. Germline V gives CDR1 KGHSH, CDR2 LQKENI. The CDR3 totals 15 residues. V lost 3 bases, J lost 5 bases, and 6 bases stayed unmatched.

This clonotype was counted ten times or more. The CDR3: CSATELGTITDTQYF. In DNA form, the CDR3 reads TGCAGTGCTACAGAACTCGGGACTATCACAGATACGCAGTATTTT. The chain has TRBV20-1 and TRBJ2-3; 7 bases line up with TRBD2. The CDR3 length is 15 residues. Trimming took 4 bases from V and 2 from J; bases not matched to a gene: 9. The germline V gene has CDR1 DFQATT and CDR2 SNEGSKA (reference sequence).